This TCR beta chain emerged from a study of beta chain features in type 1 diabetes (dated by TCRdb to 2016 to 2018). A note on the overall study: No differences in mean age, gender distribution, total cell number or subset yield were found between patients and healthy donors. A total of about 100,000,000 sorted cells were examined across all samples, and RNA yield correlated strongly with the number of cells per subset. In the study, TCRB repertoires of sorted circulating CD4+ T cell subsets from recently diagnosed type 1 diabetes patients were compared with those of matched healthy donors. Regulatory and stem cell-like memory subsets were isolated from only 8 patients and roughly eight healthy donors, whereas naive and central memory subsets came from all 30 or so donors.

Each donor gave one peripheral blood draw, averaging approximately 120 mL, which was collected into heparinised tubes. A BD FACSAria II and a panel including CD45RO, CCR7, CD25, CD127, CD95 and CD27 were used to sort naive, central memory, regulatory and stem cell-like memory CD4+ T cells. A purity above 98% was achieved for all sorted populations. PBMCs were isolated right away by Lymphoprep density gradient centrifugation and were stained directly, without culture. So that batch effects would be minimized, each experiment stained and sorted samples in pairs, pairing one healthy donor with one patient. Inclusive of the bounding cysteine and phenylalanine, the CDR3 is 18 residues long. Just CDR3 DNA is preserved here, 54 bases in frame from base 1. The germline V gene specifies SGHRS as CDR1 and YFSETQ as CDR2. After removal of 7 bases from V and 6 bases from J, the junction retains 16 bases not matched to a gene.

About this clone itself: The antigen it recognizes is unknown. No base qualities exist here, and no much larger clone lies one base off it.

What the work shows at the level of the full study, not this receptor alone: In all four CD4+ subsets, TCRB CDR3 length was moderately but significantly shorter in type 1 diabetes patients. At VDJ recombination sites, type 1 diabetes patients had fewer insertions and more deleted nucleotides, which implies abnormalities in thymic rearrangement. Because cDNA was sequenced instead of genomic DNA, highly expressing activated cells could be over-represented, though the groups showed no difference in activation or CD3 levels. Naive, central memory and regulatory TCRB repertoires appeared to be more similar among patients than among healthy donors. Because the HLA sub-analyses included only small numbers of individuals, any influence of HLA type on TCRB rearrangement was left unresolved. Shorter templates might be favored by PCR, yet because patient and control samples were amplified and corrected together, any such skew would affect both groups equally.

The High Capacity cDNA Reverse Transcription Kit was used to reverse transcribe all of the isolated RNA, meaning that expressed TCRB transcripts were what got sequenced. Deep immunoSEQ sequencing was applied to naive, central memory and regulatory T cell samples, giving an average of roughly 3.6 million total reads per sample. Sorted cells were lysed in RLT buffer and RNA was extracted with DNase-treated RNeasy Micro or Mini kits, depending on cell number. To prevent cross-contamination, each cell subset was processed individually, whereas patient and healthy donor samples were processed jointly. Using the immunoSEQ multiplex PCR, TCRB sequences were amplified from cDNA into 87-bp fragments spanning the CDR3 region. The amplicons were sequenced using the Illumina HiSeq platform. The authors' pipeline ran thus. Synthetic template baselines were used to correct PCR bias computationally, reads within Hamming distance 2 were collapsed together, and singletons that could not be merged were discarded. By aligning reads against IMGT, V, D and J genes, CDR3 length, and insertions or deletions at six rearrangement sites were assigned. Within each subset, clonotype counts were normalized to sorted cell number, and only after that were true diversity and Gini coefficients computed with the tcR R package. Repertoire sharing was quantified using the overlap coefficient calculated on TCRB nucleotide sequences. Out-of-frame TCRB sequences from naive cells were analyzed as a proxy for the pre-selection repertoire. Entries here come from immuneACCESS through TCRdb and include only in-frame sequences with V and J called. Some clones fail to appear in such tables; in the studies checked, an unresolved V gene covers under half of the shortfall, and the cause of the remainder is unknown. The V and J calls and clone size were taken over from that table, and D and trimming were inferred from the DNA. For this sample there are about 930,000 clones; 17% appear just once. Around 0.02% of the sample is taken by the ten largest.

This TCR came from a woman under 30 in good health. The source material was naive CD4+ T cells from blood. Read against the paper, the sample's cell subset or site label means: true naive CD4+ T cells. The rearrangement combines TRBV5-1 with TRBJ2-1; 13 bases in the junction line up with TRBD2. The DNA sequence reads TGCGCCAGCGGACCCACTGCTAGACTAGCGGGAGGAGGCAATGAGCAGTTCTTC. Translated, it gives CASGPTARLAGGGNEQFF. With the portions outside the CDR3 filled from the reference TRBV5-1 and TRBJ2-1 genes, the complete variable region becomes KAGVTQTPRYLIKTRGQQVTLSCSPISGHRSVSWYQQTPGQGLQFLFEYFSETQRNKGNFPGRFSGRQFSNSRSEMNVSTLELGDSALYLCASGPTARLAGGGNEQFFGPGTRLTVL.